This T cell receptor beta chain emerged from a study of CD8+ T cells in alopecia areata. Study observations and caveats: Lesional scalp exceeded normal scalp in clonality, especially in alopecia totalis/universalis. Patients shared TCRs less clearly than mice did, possibly owing to HLA. Resident alphabeta T-cell populations of normal skin are likewise subject to sequencing in scalp samples.

Extraction of RNA preceded its reverse transcription into cDNA, which served as the sequencing template. Profiled with immunoSEQ multiplex PCR; TCRdb holds only in-frame clones, not every one. The repertoire holds some 8,000 clones, with about three quarters as singletons. CD4+ lymphocytes from four or five patients underwent sorting into CD25+CD127- populations. Individuals with alopecia areata gave both lesional scalp punch biopsies and peripheral blood for collection. The CDR3 runs 14 residues. Germline V gene lookup returns CDR1 SGHAT and CDR2 FQNNGV. V lost 0 bases, J lost 4 bases, and 7 bases lay in between. In regard to this clone: Its specificity is unknown.

Sequencing was carried out using CD4+ Tregs sorted from blood. The chain joins TRBV11-2 to TRBJ2-1; D is ambiguous. This sequence was found in a human donor with alopecia areata. The CDR3 is CASSLERIYNEQFF. In DNA, the CDR3 is TGTGCCAGCAGCTTAGAACGGATTTACAATGAGCAGTTCTTC.